There are a few counts of the clone carrying this TCR beta chain. Its antigen is still unknown. Pools of viral peptides were used by the ViraFEST assay to expand antigen-specific CD4+ T cells ahead of sequencing. Culturing for approximately 10 days preceded CD4+ T cell isolation. As their vaccination, participants received two doses of either BNT162b2 or mRNA-1273. Testing of the vaccine recipients showed negative nucleocapsid antibodies and no prior SARS-CoV-2 infection. Half the medium was replaced with IL-2 medium on days 3 and 7. The method was immunoSEQ multiplex PCR; TCRdb's version includes in-frame clones alone and lacks a portion of them. Among some 25,000 clones listed, roughly 70% were seen once. These data belong to a study of vaccination effects on CD4 cells after COVID-19. Overall study findings and caveats: Long after vaccination, the clones induced by infection and by vaccine shrank markedly in size.

With V trimmed by 3 bases and J by 6 bases, 2 bases remained unmatched. CDR3 size: 14 residues. Germline V CDR1 and CDR2: KGHDR, SFDVKD. The sequence was obtained from a human donor who received a COVID-19 vaccine. This specimen consisted of CD4+ T cells from PBMCs cultured with SARS-CoV-2 spike peptides, obtained after COVID-19 vaccination. The rearrangement joins TRBV24-1 to TRBJ2-3, with 10 bases matching TRBD2. CDR3 amino acids: CATSDSGRADTQYF. The CDR3 bases are TGTGCCACCAGTGATAGCGGGAGGGCCGATACGCAGTATTTT.